The clone carrying this TCR beta chain was counted many times. Its matching antigen is unknown. This sample was included in a study of T cells after yellow fever vaccination. Overall study: Fractions containing few cells were prepared with SMART-Seq v4 Ultra Low Input. Overall study results and limits: Compared with primary, the secondary response was weaker and peaked at day 5, not 15.

CDR1 is KGHDR and CDR2 is SFDVKD in the germline V gene. The CDR3 totals 14 residues. V was trimmed by 4 bases and J by 5 bases, leaving 13 bases between them. Each CDR3 protein gets one entry after TCRdb re-called the 5' RACE reads with MiXCR. The table records more than 200,000 distinct CDR3 sequences, roughly 3.7% of them present only once. The J gene is TRBJ2-5, the V gene TRBV24-1, with no clear D. Sample: PBMCs, taken 15 days after the yellow fever booster vaccination. This TCR was sampled from a man between 18 and 35 years old who received the YFV17D yellow fever vaccine. Here the CDR3 reads CATSDPRATETQYF. In DNA, the CDR3 is TGTGCCACCAGTGACCCAAGGGCGACGGAGACCCAGTACTTC.